The TCR beta chain under discussion was sequenced for a study of T-cell reconstitution after alpha-beta-depleted transplantation in children. At least ten counts were recorded for this clonotype. The TCRbeta library was prepared with unique molecular identifiers. TCRdb processed the PCR reads anew with MiXCR; each CDR3 protein has one entry. Of roughly 82,000 distinct CDR3 sequences in the sample, about 14% were seen once. CDR3 size: 16 residues. The V gene end was trimmed by 6 bases and the J gene end by 4 bases; junction bases not matched to a gene: 11. V usage is TRBV12-3 or TRBV12-4 and J usage is TRBJ2-7; 11 bases are a match to TRBD1. Sequenced material: PBMCs, mostly from graft donor cells, taken 180 days after TCRalphabeta/CD19-depleted stem cell transplant. The sequence was obtained from a male patient aged 2 to 10 who had a stem cell transplant for acute lymphoblastic leukemia, so the T cells may come from the graft donor. The CDR3 DNA follows: TGTGCCAGCAGCCAACCCCGGGACAGGGGGAGGTACGAGCAGTACTTC. Translation: CASSQPRDRGRYEQYF.